One T cell receptor beta chain is described in this entry. Its cognate antigen is unknown. V was cut by 0 bases and J by 3 bases, with 15 bases left in between. This CDR3 is 16 amino acids long. CDR1 is SGHKS, CDR2 YYEKEE, per germline (reference sequence). The primer mix had 60 Vbeta and 13 Jbeta primers. The assay was immunoSEQ multiplex PCR, and TCRdb's table has in-frame clones only and misses some. Altogether around 270,000 clones are present, over 70% being singletons, with the ten largest covering 0.3%. The source of the sample is a study of cytomegalovirus exposure and HLA in healthy donors. Broader study findings: With later analysis, a missense DCLRE1C variant became linked to TCR beta V- and J-gene trimming. Several V segments, TRBV6-2 and TRBV6-3 among them, could not be told apart and were dropped. A few chains tied to CMV proved CMV antigen-specific in vitro.

The chain carries TRBV5-5 and TRBJ1-2, with D unresolved. Sequencing was performed on PBMCs. This TCR was recovered from a girl aged 2 to 10 in good health and CMV-seronegative. This CDR3 reads CASSLVVADSYYGYTF. Written as DNA, the CDR3 is TGTGCCAGCAGCTTGGTGGTGGCCGACTCCTACTATGGCTACACCTTC. The full variable domain, in which reference TRBV5-5 and TRBJ1-2 provide the parts outside the CDR3, is DAGVTQSPTHLIKTRGQQVTLRCSPISGHKSVSWYQQVLGQGPQFIFQYYEKEERGRGNFPDRFSARQFPNYSSELNVNALLLGDSALYLCASSLVVADSYYGYTFGSGTRLTVV.